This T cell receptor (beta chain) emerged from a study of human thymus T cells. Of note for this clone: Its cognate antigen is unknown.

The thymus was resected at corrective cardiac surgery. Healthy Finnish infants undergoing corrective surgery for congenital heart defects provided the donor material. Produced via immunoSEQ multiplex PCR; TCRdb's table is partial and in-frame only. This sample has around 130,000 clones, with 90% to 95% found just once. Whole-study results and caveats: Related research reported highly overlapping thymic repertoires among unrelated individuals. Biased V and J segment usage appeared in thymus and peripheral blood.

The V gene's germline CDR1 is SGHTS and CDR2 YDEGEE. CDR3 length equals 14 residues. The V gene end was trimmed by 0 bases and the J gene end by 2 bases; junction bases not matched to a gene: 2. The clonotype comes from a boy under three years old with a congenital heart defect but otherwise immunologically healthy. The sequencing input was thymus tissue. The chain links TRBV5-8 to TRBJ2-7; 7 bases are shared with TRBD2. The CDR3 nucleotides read TGTGCCAGCAGCTTGGCCGGGACTACCTACGAGCAGTACTTC. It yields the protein CASSLAGTTYEQYF.